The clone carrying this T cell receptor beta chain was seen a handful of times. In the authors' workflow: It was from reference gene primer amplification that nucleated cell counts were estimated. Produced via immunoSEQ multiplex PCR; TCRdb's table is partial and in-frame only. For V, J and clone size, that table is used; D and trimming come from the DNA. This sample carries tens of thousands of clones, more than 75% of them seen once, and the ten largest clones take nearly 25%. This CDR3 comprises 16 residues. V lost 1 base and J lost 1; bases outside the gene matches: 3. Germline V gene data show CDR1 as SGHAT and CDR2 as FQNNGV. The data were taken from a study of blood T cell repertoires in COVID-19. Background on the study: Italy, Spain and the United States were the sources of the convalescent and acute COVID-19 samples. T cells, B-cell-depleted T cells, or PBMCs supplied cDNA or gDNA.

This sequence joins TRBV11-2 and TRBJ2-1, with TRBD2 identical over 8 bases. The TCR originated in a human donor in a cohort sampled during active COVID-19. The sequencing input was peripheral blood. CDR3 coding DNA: TGTGCCAGCAGCTTAGTAGCGGGACTGTCCTACAATGAGCAGTTCTTC. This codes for CASSLVAGLSYNEQFF.